This entry lists 9 T cell receptor beta chains sequenced from one sample in a study of identical twins (dated by TCRdb to 2016 to 2017). The method behind the library was 5' RACE. TCRdb names Illumina HiSeq 2000 as the instrument used. TCRdb handled the public reads itself, with Q25 trimming in fastp and clone calling in MiXCR, and kept productive beta chains. Rows with one shared CDR3 protein collapse into an entry with the most common genes and DNA. This sample holds about 1.7 million distinct CDR3 sequences; roughly a third were observed only once. 0.25% to 0.3% of the sample rests with the top ten. Sample: cord blood. These receptors originate from a newborn girl in good health.

In this sample, this clonotype turned up a few times. The chain combines TRBV18 with TRBJ1-1, with no clear D. With 2 bases removed from V and 10 bases from J, the gap between germline ends came to 11 bases. The germline gives CDR1 KGHSH, CDR2 LQKENI. CDR3 length: 12 amino acids. The CDR3 DNA is TGTGCCAGCTCACCAACGATCCCCGGAGCTTTCTTT. This sequence encodes CASSPTIPGAFF.

This clonotype showed up just a few times. V usage is TRBV6-6 and J usage is TRBJ1-2; 7 bases match TRBD1. The CDR3 extends over 14 amino acids. Trimming removed 7 bases from V and 4 bases from J; junction bases left unmatched: 9. CDR1 is MNHNY, CDR2 SVGAGI, per germline (reference sequence). The CDR3 sequence is CASTPAGGSYGYTF. The CDR3 DNA is TGTGCCAGCACTCCTGCAGGGGGTAGCTATGGCTACACCTTC.

DNA of the CDR3: TGTGCCAGCTCGCCCGGGACTAGGACTTCCTACGAGCAGTACTTC. It encodes CASSPGTRTSYEQYF. This chain links TRBV18 with TRBJ2-7; 8 bases match TRBD2. With 6 bases clipped from V and 1 base from J, the junction kept 8 bases outside the gene matches. CDR3 length: 15 amino acids. Per the germline V gene, CDR1 is KGHSH and CDR2 is LQKENI.

This chain links TRBV27 with TRBJ1-3, with D perhaps matching TRBD1 (5 bases). Germline assignment: CDR1 MNHEY and CDR2 SMNVEV (reference sequence). The CDR3 covers 16 residues. V was pared by 3 bases and J by 4 bases, with 16 bases between. The CDR3 region has the DNA TGTGCCAGCAGTTTGAGGGGAGGCCTTATGGGAAACACCATATATTTT. Translated: CASSLRGGLMGNTIYF.

This clonotype was seen a handful of times. V gene TRBV7-9 combines with J gene TRBJ2-1; maybe TRBD2 (5 bases). Germline CDR1 reads SEHNR; CDR2 reads FQNEAQ (reference sequence). Trimming cost V 4 bases and J 4 bases, with 11 bases left between them. This CDR3 has 14 amino acids. CDR3 in amino acids: CASSSKTSYNEQFF. In DNA, the CDR3 is TGTGCCAGCAGCTCTAAAACTAGTTACAATGAGCAGTTCTTC.

This clonotype was seen once. This chain connects TRBV5-1 to TRBJ2-3; TRBD2 matches 7 bases. The CDR3 is made up of 15 amino acids. The V and J ends lost 3 bases and 4 bases, in that order; junction bases with no gene match: 8. CDR1 and CDR2 (germline): SGHRS, YFSETQ. The CDR3 nucleotides read TGCGCCAGCAGCTGGCCTAGCGGTCGAGCAGATACGCAGTATTTT. It is translated as CASSWPSGRADTQYF. The variable domain in full, with the rest retrieved from reference TRBV5-1 and TRBJ2-3, is KAGVTQTPRYLIKTRGQQVTLSCSPISGHRSVSWYQQTPGQGLQFLFEYFSETQRNKGNFPGRFSGRQFSNSRSEMNVSTLELGDSALYLCASSWPSGRADTQYFGPGTRLTVL.

This clonotype was seen a handful of times. The V call is TRBV4-2, the J call TRBJ2-7; 10 bases map to TRBD1. In germline, CDR1 is LGHNA, CDR2 YNFKEQ. The CDR3 contains 16 residues. With 1 base clipped from V and 4 bases from J, the junction kept 7 bases outside the gene matches. This CDR3 is CASSQGGTGDSYEQYF. The CDR3 bases are TGTGCCAGCAGCCAAGGGGGGACAGGGGACTCGTACGAGCAGTACTTC.

The chain uses TRBV27 and TRBJ1-4; 9 bases are shared with TRBD1. Germline V gives CDR1 MNHEY, CDR2 SMNVEV (reference sequence). The CDR3 is 14 residues long. The J segment lost 8 bases and the V segment lost 6 bases, leaving 7 bases of the junction unmatched. CDR3 nucleotides: TGTGCCAGCAGGGACAGGGGAGTAGAGGAAAAACTGTTTTTT. Its translation: CASRDRGVEEKLFF.

CDR3: CASSRLAGGPGDYEQYF. CDR3 DNA sequence: TGTGCCAGCAGCCGACTAGCGGGAGGGCCTGGAGACTACGAGCAGTACTTC. The rearrangement links TRBV4-2 to TRBJ2-4; 14 nucleotides align to TRBD2. TRBJ2-7 matches the DNA end more closely, so the J call is doubtful. The germline V gene has CDR1 LGHNA and CDR2 YNFKEQ. The CDR3 runs to 17 residues.